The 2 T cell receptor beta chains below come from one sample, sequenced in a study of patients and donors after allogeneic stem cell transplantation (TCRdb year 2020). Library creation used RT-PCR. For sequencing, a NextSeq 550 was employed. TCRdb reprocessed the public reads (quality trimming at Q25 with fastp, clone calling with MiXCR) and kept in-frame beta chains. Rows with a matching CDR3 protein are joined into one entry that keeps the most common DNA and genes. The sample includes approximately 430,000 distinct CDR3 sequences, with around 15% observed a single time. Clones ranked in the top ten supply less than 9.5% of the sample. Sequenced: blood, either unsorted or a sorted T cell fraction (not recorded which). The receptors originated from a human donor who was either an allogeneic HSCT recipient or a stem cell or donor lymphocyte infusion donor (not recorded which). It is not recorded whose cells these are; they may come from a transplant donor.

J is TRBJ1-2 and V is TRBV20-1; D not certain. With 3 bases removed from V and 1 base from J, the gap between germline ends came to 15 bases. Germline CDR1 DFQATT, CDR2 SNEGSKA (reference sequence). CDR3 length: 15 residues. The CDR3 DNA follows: TGCAGTGCTAGGCGCGGTGCCCCCTTTAACTATGGCTACACCTTC. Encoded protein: CSARRGAPFNYGYTF.

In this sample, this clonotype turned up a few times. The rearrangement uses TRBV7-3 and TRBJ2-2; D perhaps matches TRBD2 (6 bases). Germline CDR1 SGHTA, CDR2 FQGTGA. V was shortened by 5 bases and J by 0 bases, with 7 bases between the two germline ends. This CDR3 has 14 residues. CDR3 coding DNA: TGTGCCAGCAGCGCTAGCGCGAACACCGGGGAGCTGTTTTTT. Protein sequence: CASSASANTGELFF.